In this sample, the clone carrying this TCR beta chain turned up many times. TCRdb reprocessed the 5' RACE reads with MiXCR, giving one entry per CDR3 protein. The data show 36,000 or so distinct CDR3 sequences, with 4% to 6% seen just once and more than 25% held by the top ten. The data were obtained in a study of spatial heterogeneity in lung cancer. V lost 2 bases and J lost 2, with 6 bases in between. The germline V gene has CDR1 KGHDR and CDR2 SFDVKD. This CDR3 has 14 residues. Time point indicated: sample taken at primary tumor resection. From tumor, nontumor lung or frozen PBMC, whole RNA was taken unsorted for sequencing.

The input for sequencing was PBMCs, taken at surgery. The chain combines TRBV24-1 with TRBJ1-5; D call uncertain. The source is a female donor with early-stage non-small cell lung cancer. This CDR3 reads CATSDSLRNQPQHF. The CDR3 DNA reads as TGTGCCACCAGTGATTCCCTTCGCAATCAGCCCCAGCATTTT.